The clone carrying this T cell receptor (beta chain) has ten or more counts. What it binds is unknown. This sample stems from a study of early T cells in non-severe SARS-CoV-2 infection. For the study at large: Unpaired chains resulted from sequencing bulk RNA of unsorted whole blood.

TCRdb re-called the 5' RACE reads with MiXCR, one entry per CDR3 protein. This sample has 25,000 to 35,000 distinct CDR3 sequences, with around 7% found just once. The CDR3 sequence is 16 residues long. CDR1 and CDR2 from the germline V gene are SGHRS and YFSETQ. V gave up 5 bases and J gave up 6 bases, with 24 bases separating them. Study-level findings and limits: Anti-spike CD8 specificities were favored by VDJdb matching, whose results missed private and CD4 specificities.

Sample: whole blood. This chain connects TRBV5-1 to TRBJ2-7, with D tentatively TRBD2 (6 bases). The clonotype originates from an adult who was a healthcare worker with PCR-confirmed SARS-CoV-2 infection or an uninfected control (not recorded which). In DNA form, the CDR3 reads TGCGCCAGCAGAGGTAATGCGGGGACCGTGGGCTCCGAGCAGTACTTC. Encoded protein: CASRGNAGTVGSEQYF.